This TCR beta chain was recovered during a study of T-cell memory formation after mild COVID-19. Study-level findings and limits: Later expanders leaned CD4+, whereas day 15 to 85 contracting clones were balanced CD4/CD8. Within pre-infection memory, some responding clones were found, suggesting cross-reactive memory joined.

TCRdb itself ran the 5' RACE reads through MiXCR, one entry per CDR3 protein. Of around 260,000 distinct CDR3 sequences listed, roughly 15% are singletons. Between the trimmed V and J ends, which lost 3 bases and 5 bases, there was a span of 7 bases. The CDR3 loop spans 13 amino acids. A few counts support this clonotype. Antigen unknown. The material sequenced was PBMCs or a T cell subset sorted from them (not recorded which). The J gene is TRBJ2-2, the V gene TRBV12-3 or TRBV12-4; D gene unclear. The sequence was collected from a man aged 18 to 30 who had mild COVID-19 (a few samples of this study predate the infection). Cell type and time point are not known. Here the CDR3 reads CASSFIATGELFF. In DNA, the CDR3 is TGTGCCAGCAGTTTTATTGCGACCGGGGAGCTGTTTTTT.